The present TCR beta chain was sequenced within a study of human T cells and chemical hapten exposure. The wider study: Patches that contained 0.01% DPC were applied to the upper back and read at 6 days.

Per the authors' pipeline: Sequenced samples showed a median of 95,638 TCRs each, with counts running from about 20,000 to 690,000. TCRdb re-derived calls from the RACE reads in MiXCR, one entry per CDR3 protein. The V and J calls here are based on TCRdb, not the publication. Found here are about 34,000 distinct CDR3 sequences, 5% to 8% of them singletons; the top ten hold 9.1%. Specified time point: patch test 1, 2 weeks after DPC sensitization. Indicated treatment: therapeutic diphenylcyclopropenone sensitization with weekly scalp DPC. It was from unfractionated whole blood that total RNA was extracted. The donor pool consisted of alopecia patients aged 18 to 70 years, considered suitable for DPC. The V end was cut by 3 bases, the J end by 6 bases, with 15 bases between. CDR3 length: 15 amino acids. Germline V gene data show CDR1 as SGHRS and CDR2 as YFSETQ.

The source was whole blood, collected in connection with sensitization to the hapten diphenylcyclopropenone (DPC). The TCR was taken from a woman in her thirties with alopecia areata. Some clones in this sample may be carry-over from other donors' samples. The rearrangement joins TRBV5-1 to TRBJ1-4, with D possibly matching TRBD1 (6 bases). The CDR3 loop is CASSSQQGADEKLFF. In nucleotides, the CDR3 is TGCGCCAGCAGCTCACAACAGGGAGCGGATGAAAAACTGTTTTTT.